The 18 T cell receptor beta chains reported below all come from one sample, sequenced in a study of cytomegalovirus exposure and HLA in healthy donors. Method: immunoSEQ multiplex PCR; TCRdb's copy keeps in-frame clones and lacks some. Of 260,000 or so clones listed, about 90% are singletons. The sequencing input was PBMCs. These receptor sequences come from a woman aged 25 to 39 in good health and CMV-seronegative.

The chain has TRBV6-5 and TRBJ2-1; 11 bases match TRBD2. The V segment lost 7 bases and the J segment 7 bases; nucleotides outside the gene matches: 9. CDR1 and CDR2 from the germline V gene are MNHEY and SVGAGI. This CDR3 is built from 15 residues. CDR3 sequence: CASKDLAGGPNEQFF. CDR3 sequence (DNA): TGTGCCAGCAAAGACTTAGCGGGAGGGCCAAATGAGCAGTTCTTC.

CDR3 in amino acids: CASWGGAPYEQYF. The CDR3 DNA follows: TGTGCCAGTTGGGGGGGTGCCCCCTACGAGCAGTACTTC. V is TRBV19 and J is TRBJ2-7; 7 nucleotides line up with TRBD2. This CDR3 has 13 amino acids. V gave up 8 bases and J gave up 2 bases; unmatched junction bases: 6. CDR1 and CDR2 (germline): LNHDA, SQIVND (reference sequence).

V gene TRBV4-3 combines with J gene TRBJ2-1; D could derive from TRBD1 or TRBD2 (5 bases each). The CDR3 length is 17 residues. Trimming pared 1 base from V and 4 bases from J, leaving 17 bases between. The germline CDR1 and CDR2 sequences are LGHNA and YSLEER. The CDR3 sequence is CASSQGRGAWVYNEQFF. The CDR3 nucleotides read TGCGCCAGCAGCCAAGGACGAGGGGCCTGGGTGTACAATGAGCAGTTCTTC.

The chain joins TRBV9 to TRBJ2-3; D is possibly TRBD2 (5 bases). CDR1 and CDR2 (germline): SGDLS, YYNGEE. V dropped 2 bases and J dropped 3 bases, with 13 bases sitting between them. This CDR3 comprises 15 residues. CDR3 DNA: TGTGCCAGCAGCGTGAGGGAGAGGCGAACAGATACGCAGTATTTT. Residues: CASSVRERRTDTQYF.

The CDR3 DNA reads as TGCGCCAGCAGCTTGAATCCCACAAGCACCGGGGAGCTGTTTTTT. Translation gives CASSLNPTSTGELFF. The J gene is TRBJ2-2, the V gene TRBV5-1, with D uncertain. CDR3 length: 15 residues. Germline CDR1 and CDR2: SGHRS and YFSETQ. Trimming took off 1 base at V and 4 bases at J, with 11 bases between the two ends.

The gene calls are TRBV9 and TRBJ2-7; D ambiguous. Trimming shortened V by 0 bases and J by 4 bases, and 14 bases separated the two germline ends. CDR1 and CDR2 from the germline V gene are SGDLS and YYNGEE. The length of the CDR3 is 15 residues. The CDR3 DNA reads as TGTGCCAGCAGCGTAGACACCTCAAATTTATACGAGCAGTACTTC. Its protein product is CASSVDTSNLYEQYF.

The rearrangement links TRBV6-5 to TRBJ1-3, with D hard to call. V was shortened by 7 bases and J by 1 base, with 11 bases between the two germline ends. Germline V gene data show CDR1 as MNHEY and CDR2 as SVGAGI. The CDR3 covers 14 residues. This chain's CDR3 is CASTILPSGNTIYF. The DNA for the CDR3 is TGTGCCAGCACTATCCTCCCTTCTGGAAACACCATATATTTT.

Here the CDR3 DNA reads TGTGCCAGCAGCTTCGAGGCGGTGACGCAGTATTTT. The encoded protein is CASSFEAVTQYF. This sequence joins TRBV11-2 and TRBJ2-3; D is ambiguous. Germline values: CDR1 SGHAT, CDR2 FQNNGV. V shed 3 bases and J shed 9 bases, with 10 bases lying between them. The CDR3 contains 12 residues.

V and J are TRBV6-5 and TRBJ2-5, with 12 bases aligning to TRBD2. This CDR3 comprises 15 residues. CDR1 and CDR2 from the germline V gene are MNHEY and SVGAGI. V lost 5 bases to trimming and J lost 5 bases; unmatched junction nucleotides: 6. The CDR3 DNA is TGTGCCAGCAGTATTAGACTAGCGGGAGTGGAGACCCAGTACTTC. It yields the protein CASSIRLAGVETQYF.

The chain couples TRBV27 to TRBJ2-1; TRBD2 is a possible D gene (6 bases). Germline loops: CDR1 MNHEY, CDR2 SMNVEV (reference sequence). The CDR3 covers 14 residues. Trimming cost V 5 bases and J 10 bases, with 18 bases left between them. CDR3 sequence: CASSPLGQAGEQFF. The CDR3 DNA is TGTGCCAGCAGTCCCCTGGGCCAGGCGGGAGAGCAGTTCTTC.

This chain joins TRBV27 and TRBJ2-1; no clear D. The germline V and J ends were trimmed by 5 bases and 8 bases, with 13 bases remaining between them. The CDR3 covers 13 residues. Germline lookup yields CDR1 MNHEY and CDR2 SMNVEV (reference sequence). The CDR3 sequence is CASSPSLLHEQFF. The CDR3, as DNA: TGTGCCAGCAGTCCATCCCTCTTGCATGAGCAGTTCTTC.

J is TRBJ2-7 and V is TRBV7-2, with 11 bases identical to TRBD1. The CDR3 consists of 16 residues. CDR1 is SGHTA and CDR2 is FQGNSA in the germline V gene. Trimming removed 1 base from V and 4 bases from J; junction bases left unmatched: 6. Written as DNA, the CDR3 is TGTGCCAGCAGCTTAGGGTTCCGGGACAGGGGGTACGAGCAGTACTTC. This translates into CASSLGFRDRGYEQYF. The full variable domain, with the rest looked up from reference TRBV7-2 and TRBJ2-7, is GAGVSQSPSNKVTEKGKDVELRCDPISGHTALYWYRQSLGQGLEFLIYFQGNSAPDKSGLPSDRFSAERTGGSVSTLTIQRTQQEDSAVYLCASSLGFRDRGYEQYFGPGTRLTVT.

The genes are TRBV5-8 and TRBJ2-7; possibly TRBD2 for D (5 bases). CDR1 is SGHTS, CDR2 YDEGEE, per germline. The CDR3 spans 14 residues. Trimming left V 2 bases short and J 4 bases short, with 13 bases between. The CDR3 region has the DNA TGTGCCAGCAGCTTCCGGGATCCACTGTACGAGCAGTACTTC. As protein: CASSFRDPLYEQYF.

The chain combines TRBV5-8 with TRBJ2-3; TRBD2 matches 9 bases. The CDR3 has 14 amino acids. J gave up 2 bases and V 7 bases, and 5 bases lay outside the gene matches. Looked up from germline, CDR1 is SGHTS and CDR2 is YDEGEE. CDR3: CASRAGGPTDTQYF. CDR3 nucleotide sequence: TGTGCCAGCCGTGCGGGAGGGCCCACAGATACGCAGTATTTT.

The rearrangement joins TRBV7-3 to TRBJ2-1; D gene unclear. The CDR3 consists of 15 residues. Germline CDR1 is SGHTA and CDR2 is FQGTGA. V gave up 0 bases and J gave up 0 bases, with 6 bases separating them. CDR3 sequence (DNA): TGTGCCAGCAGCTTAACAGCTAGCTCCTACAATGAGCAGTTCTTC. Its protein is CASSLTASSYNEQFF.

The chain is built from TRBV7-9 and TRBJ2-7; 9 bases map to TRBD2. From germline, CDR1 is SEHNR and CDR2 FQNEAQ (reference sequence). The trim removed 0 bases at V and 6 bases at J, leaving 6 bases unmatched. This CDR3 region has 15 residues. CDR3 sequence (DNA): TGTGCCAGCAGCTTAGCGGCTAGCGGGAAGGGCGAGCAGTACTTC. As protein: CASSLAASGKGEQYF. The entire variable domain, with the rest obtained from reference TRBV7-9 and TRBJ2-7, is as follows: DTGVSQNPRHKITKRGQNVTFRCDPISEHNRLYWYRQTLGQGPEFLTYFQNEAQLEKSRLLSDRFSAERPKGSFSTLEIQRTEQGDSAMYLCASSLAASGKGEQYFGPGTRLTVT.

This chain joins TRBV7-8 and TRBJ2-2, with D possibly being TRBD1 or TRBD2 (5 bases each). CDR1 SGHVS and CDR2 FQNEAQ come from the germline V gene. The CDR3 runs to 15 residues. V was cut by 1 base and J by 3 bases, with 9 bases left in between. CDR3 region: CASSLGQGDTGELFF. The DNA for the CDR3 is TGTGCCAGCAGCTTAGGGCAGGGAGACACCGGGGAGCTGTTTTTT.

The rearrangement links TRBV19 to TRBJ2-1; D gene uncertain. The CDR3 totals 13 residues. Trimming removed 2 bases from V and 6 bases from J, with 8 bases in between. Germline assignment: CDR1 LNHDA and CDR2 SQIVND (reference sequence). The chain's CDR3 is CASSITWLNEQFF. The CDR3 bases are TGTGCCAGTAGTATAACTTGGCTCAATGAGCAGTTCTTC.